Included here is one T cell receptor beta chain sequence, with context. Antigen unknown. The junction departs from the called germline gene at one end, perhaps through a read error. The sample originates from a study of tumor and adjacent non-tumor tissue in lung cancer. About the study: The patients, 10 to 11 men and 4 to 6 women, were about 31 to 85 with stage I to III disease. Overall study findings and caveats: Tumor TCR diversity, when higher, was linked to shorter survival.

A modified ARM-PCR protocol with three rounds of nested PCR amplified TCRbeta. From the multiplex PCR reads, TCRdb called clonotypes with MiXCR, one entry per CDR3 protein. The sample carries 65,000 to 95,000 distinct CDR3 sequences, around 70% recorded once. RNA was extracted from bulk tissue without any cell sorting. Newly diagnosed lung cancer patients had thoracic surgery in China, August–November 2014, without prior chemotherapy. CDR1 is MNHNS and CDR2 is SASEGT in the germline V gene. The CDR3 is made up of 14 amino acids. The chain recombines TRBV6-1 with TRBJ2-3; 7 bases are shared with TRBD1. The sequence was collected from a woman between 70 and 85 years old with non-small cell lung cancer. What was sequenced was lung tumor tissue. For the CDR3, the DNA is TGTGTCAGCACTGTGACAGGGCTGACAGGTACGCAGTATTTT. Residues: CVSTVTGLTGTQYF.